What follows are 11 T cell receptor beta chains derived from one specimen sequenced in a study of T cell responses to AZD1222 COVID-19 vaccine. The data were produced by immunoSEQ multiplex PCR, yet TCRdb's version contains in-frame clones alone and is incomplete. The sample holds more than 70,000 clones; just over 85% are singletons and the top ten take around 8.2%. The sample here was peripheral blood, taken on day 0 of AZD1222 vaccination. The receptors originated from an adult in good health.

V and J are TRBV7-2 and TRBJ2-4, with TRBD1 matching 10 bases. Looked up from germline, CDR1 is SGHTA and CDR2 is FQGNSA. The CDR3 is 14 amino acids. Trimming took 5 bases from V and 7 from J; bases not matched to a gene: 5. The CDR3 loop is CASSLKDRGNIQYF. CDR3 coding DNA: TGTGCCAGCAGCCTCAAGGACAGGGGGAACATTCAGTACTTC.

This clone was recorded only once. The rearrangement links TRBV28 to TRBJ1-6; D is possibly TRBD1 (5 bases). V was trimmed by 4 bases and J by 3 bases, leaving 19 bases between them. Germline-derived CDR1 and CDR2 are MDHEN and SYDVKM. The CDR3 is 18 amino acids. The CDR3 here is CASSSHRRLKDYNSPLHF. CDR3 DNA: TGTGCCAGCAGTTCTCACAGGAGACTTAAGGACTATAATTCACCCCTCCACTTT. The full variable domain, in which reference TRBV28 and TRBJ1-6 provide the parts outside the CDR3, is DVKVTQSSRYLVKRTGEKVFLECVQDMDHENMFWYRQDPGLGLRLIYFSYDVKMKEKGDIPEGYSVSREKKERFSLILESASTNQTSMYLCASSSHRRLKDYNSPLHFGNGTRLTVT.

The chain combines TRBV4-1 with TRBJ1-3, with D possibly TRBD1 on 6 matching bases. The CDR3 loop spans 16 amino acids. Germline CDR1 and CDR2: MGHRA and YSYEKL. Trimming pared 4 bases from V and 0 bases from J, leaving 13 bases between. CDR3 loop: CASSPGQKNSGNTIYF. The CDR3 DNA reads TGCGCCAGCAGCCCTGGACAGAAAAACTCTGGAAACACCATATATTTT.

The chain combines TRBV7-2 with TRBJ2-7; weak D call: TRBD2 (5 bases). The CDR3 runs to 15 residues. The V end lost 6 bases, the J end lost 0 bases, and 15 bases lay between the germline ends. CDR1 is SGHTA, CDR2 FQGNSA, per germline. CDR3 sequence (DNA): TGTGCCAGCAGTCCTACGGCGGGCGGCTCCTACGAGCAGTACTTC. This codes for CASSPTAGGSYEQYF.

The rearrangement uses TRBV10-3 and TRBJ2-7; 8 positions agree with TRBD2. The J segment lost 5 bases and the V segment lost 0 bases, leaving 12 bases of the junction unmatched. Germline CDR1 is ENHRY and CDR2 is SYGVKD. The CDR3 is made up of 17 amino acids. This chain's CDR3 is CAISESSPPVAGNEQYF. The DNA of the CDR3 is TGTGCCATCAGTGAGTCGTCCCCCCCGGTAGCGGGGAACGAGCAGTACTTC.

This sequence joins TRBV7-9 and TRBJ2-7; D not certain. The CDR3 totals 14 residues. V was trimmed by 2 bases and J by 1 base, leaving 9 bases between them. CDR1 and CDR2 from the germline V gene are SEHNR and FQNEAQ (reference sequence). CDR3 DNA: TGTGCCAGCAGCTTATATCCGAATTCCTACGAGCAGTACTTC. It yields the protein CASSLYPNSYEQYF.

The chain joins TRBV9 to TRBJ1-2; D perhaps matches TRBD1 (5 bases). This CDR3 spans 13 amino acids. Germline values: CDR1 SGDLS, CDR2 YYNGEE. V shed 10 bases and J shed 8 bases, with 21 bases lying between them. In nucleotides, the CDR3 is TGTGCCCGCCGCGCCGGGGGGGACGTAGGCTACACCTTC. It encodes CARRAGGDVGYTF.

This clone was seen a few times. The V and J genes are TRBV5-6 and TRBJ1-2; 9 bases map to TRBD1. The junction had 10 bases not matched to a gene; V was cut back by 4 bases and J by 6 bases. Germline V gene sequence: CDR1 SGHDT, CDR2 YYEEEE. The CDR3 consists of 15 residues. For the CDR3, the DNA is TGTGCCAGCAGCGAAGGGACAGGGTTCGGGAATGGCTACACCTTC. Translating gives CASSEGTGFGNGYTF.

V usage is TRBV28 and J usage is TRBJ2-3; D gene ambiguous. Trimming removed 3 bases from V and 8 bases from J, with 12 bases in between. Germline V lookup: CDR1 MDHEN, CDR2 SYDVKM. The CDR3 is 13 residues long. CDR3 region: CASSFVAGSTQYF. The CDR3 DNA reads TGTGCCAGCAGTTTCGTCGCCGGCAGTACGCAGTATTTT. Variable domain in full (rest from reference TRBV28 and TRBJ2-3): DVKVTQSSRYLVKRTGEKVFLECVQDMDHENMFWYRQDPGLGLRLIYFSYDVKMKEKGDIPEGYSVSREKKERFSLILESASTNQTSMYLCASSFVAGSTQYFGPGTRLTVL.

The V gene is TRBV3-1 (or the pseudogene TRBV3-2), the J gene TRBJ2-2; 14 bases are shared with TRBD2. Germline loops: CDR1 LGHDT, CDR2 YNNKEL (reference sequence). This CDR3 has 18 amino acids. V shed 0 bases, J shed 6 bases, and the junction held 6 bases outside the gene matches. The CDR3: CASSQEGTSGSLPGELFF. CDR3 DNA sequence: TGTGCCAGCAGCCAAGAAGGGACTAGCGGGAGTTTACCCGGGGAGCTGTTTTTT.

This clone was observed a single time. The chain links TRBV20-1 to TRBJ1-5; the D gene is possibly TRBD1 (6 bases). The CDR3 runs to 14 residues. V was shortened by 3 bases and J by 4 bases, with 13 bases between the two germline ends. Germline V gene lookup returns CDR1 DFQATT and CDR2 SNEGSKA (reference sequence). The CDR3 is CSASPSGTNQPQHF. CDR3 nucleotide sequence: TGCAGTGCTAGTCCCTCCGGGACAAATCAGCCCCAGCATTTT.